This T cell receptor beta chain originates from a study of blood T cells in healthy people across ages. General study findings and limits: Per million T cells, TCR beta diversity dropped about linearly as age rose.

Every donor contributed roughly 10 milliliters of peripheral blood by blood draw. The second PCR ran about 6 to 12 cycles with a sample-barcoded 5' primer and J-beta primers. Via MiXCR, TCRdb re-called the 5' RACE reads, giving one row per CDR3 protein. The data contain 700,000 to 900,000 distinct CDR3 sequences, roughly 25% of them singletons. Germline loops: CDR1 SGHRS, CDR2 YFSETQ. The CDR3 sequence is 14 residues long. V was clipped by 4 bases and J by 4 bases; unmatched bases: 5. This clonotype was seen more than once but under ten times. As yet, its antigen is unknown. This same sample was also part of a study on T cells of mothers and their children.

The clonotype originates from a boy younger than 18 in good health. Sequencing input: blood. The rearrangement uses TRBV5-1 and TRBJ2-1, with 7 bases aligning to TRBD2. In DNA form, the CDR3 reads TGCGCCAGCAGCCGCGGGGGTGAATACAATGAGCAGTTCTTC. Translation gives CASSRGGEYNEQFF.